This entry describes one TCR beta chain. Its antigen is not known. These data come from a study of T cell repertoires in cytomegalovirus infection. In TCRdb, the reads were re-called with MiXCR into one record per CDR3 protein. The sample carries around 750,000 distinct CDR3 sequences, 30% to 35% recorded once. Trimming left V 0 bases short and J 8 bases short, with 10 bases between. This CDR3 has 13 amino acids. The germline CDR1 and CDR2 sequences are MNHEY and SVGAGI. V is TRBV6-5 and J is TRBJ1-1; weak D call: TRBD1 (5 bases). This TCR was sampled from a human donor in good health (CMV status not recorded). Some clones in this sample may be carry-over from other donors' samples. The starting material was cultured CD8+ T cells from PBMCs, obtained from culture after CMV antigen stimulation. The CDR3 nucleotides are TGTGCCAGCAGTTACTCATTCGGGGCCGAAGCTTTCTTT. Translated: CASSYSFGAEAFF.